The 24 T cell receptor beta chains given below trace back to one sample, sequenced in a study of cytomegalovirus exposure and HLA in healthy donors (dated by TCRdb to 2017 to 2019). The library was built by means of the immunoSEQ multiplex PCR assay. For the multiplex PCR, a mixture combining 60 forward primers for TCR Vbeta segments and 13 reverse primers for TCR Jbeta segments was used. Entries here come from immuneACCESS through TCRdb and include only in-frame sequences with V and J called. Some clones fail to appear in such tables; in the studies checked, an unresolved V gene covers under half of the shortfall, and the cause of the remainder is unknown. For this sample there are about 76,000 clones; roughly 80% appear just once. The top ten clones comprise 1.5% to 2% of the sample. Material: PBMCs. These receptors were taken from a woman under 40 in good health and CMV-seronegative.

The CDR3 reads CASRTGGWDYEQYF. CDR3 nucleotides: TGTGCCAGCAGGACAGGGGGATGGGACTACGAGCAGTACTTC. This chain joins TRBV28 and TRBJ2-7; 9 bases are a match to TRBD1. The junction had 6 bases not matched to a gene; V was cut back by 6 bases and J by 3 bases. The germline V gene encodes CDR1 MDHEN and CDR2 SYDVKM. The CDR3 consists of 14 residues.

The CDR3 protein is CASSDRGVRLGYTF. CDR3 DNA: TGTGCCAGCAGTGACAGGGGGGTAAGGCTGGGCTACACCTTC. J is TRBJ1-2 and V is TRBV6-1; TRBD1 matches at 7 bases. Germline V gives CDR1 MNHNS, CDR2 SASEGT. The V gene end was trimmed by 3 bases and the J gene end by 8 bases; junction bases not matched to a gene: 9. The CDR3 covers 14 residues.

The table lists this clone with a few counts. The chain uses TRBV7-6 and TRBJ2-5; 11 bases are a match to TRBD2. The CDR3 has 16 amino acids. Germline V gene data show CDR1 as SGHVS and CDR2 as FNYEAQ. J gave up 5 bases and V 0 bases, and 5 bases lay outside the gene matches. The CDR3 loop is CASSLALAGGRETQYF. In DNA, the CDR3 is TGTGCCAGCAGCTTAGCGCTAGCGGGAGGCCGGGAGACCCAGTACTTC.

The chain combines TRBV7-9 with TRBJ2-5, with D unclear. Germline loops: CDR1 SEHNR, CDR2 FQNEAQ (reference sequence). Between the trimmed V and J ends, which lost 1 base and 11 bases, there was a span of 14 bases. The CDR3 is made up of 13 amino acids. CDR3 bases: TGTGCCAGCAGCTTAGTCGCGGAAAATAAGCAGTACTTC. Protein sequence: CASSLVAENKQYF.

V usage is TRBV5-4 and J usage is TRBJ2-6; weak D call: TRBD1 (7 bases). V lost 0 bases, J lost 2 bases, and 15 bases lay in between. The CDR3 has 18 residues. Germline CDR1 is SGHNT and CDR2 is YYREEE (reference sequence). The CDR3 spells CASSLGGAGGTGANVLTF. The CDR3 DNA is TGTGCCAGCAGCTTGGGCGGGGCAGGGGGGACTGGGGCCAACGTCCTGACTTTC.

The gene calls are TRBV18 and TRBJ1-3, with 7 bases lining up with TRBD1. Germline V gives CDR1 KGHSH, CDR2 LQKENI. V trimming: 5 bases; J trimming: 2 bases; junction bases outside the gene matches: 12. The CDR3 is 17 amino acids. CDR3 nucleotide sequence: TGTGCCAGCTCATACCTACCGGGACAGACTACTGGAAACACCATATATTTT. Amino acids: CASSYLPGQTTGNTIYF.

The CDR3 loop reads CATTGMPATEAFF. The CDR3 region has the DNA TGTGCCACAACCGGGATGCCGGCCACTGAAGCTTTCTTT. V gene TRBV6-1 combines with J gene TRBJ1-1, with D uncertain. Germline V gene data show CDR1 as MNHNS and CDR2 as SASEGT. CDR3 length: 13 residues. The V gene lost 10 bases and the J gene lost 4 bases, with 16 bases spanning the gap.

This clone was recorded a few times. V and J are TRBV7-9 and TRBJ1-3; D is unclear. The V and J ends lost 4 bases and 0 bases respectively, with 10 bases between them. CDR3 length: 15 amino acids. Germline V gene data show CDR1 as SEHNR and CDR2 as FQNEAQ (reference sequence). The CDR3 nucleotides read TGTGCCAGCAGCTACGACTCGAGCTCTGGAAACACCATATATTTT. Encoded protein: CASSYDSSSGNTIYF. Full variable domain (outside the CDR3, taken from reference TRBV7-9 and TRBJ1-3): DTGVSQNPRHKITKRGQNVTFRCDPISEHNRLYWYRQTLGQGPEFLTYFQNEAQLEKSRLLSDRFSAERPKGSFSTLEIQRTEQGDSAMYLCASSYDSSSGNTIYFGEGSWLTVV.

This chain joins TRBV28 and TRBJ2-1, with 7 bases aligning to TRBD2. Germline V gives CDR1 MDHEN, CDR2 SYDVKM. V was pared by 8 bases and J by 9 bases, with 19 bases of the junction left unmatched. CDR3 length: 16 amino acids. The CDR3 DNA reads as TGTGCCAGCCTAAAAGGGGCTAGCGGACCTCGTAGTGAGCAGTTCTTC. Translating it yields CASLKGASGPRSEQFF.

This sequence joins TRBV6-4 and TRBJ1-5, with 7 bases that match TRBD1. The junction had 10 bases not matched to a gene; V was cut back by 4 bases and J by 4 bases. Germline lookup yields CDR1 MRHNA and CDR2 SNTAGT. The CDR3 covers 16 residues. DNA for the CDR3: TGTGCCAGCAGTGCAGGGCAACAGGGGCCGAATCAGCCCCAGCATTTT. Amino acids: CASSAGQQGPNQPQHF.

The chain has TRBV7-9 and TRBJ2-1; TRBD2 matches 7 bases. This CDR3 comprises 14 residues. CDR1 SEHNR and CDR2 FQNEAQ come from the germline V gene (reference sequence). This chain's CDR3 is CASDSGLAYNEQFF. CDR3 nucleotides: TGTGCAAGCGATAGCGGGTTAGCCTACAATGAGCAGTTCTTC.

Only one count was recorded for this clone. The chain recombines TRBV28 with TRBJ2-7; D is possibly TRBD1 (6 bases). Germline V CDR1 and CDR2: MDHEN, SYDVKM. Trimming stripped 2 bases from V and 1 base from J, with 12 bases between. This CDR3 spans 15 amino acids. The CDR3 DNA reads as TGTGCCAGCAGTTTAGCAGGGGTAACTTCCTACGAGCAGTACTTC. Translation gives CASSLAGVTSYEQYF.

The chain couples TRBV28 to TRBJ1-1; D is unclear. V gave up 7 bases and J gave up 4 bases, with 7 bases separating them. Germline V gene data show CDR1 as MDHEN and CDR2 as SYDVKM. The CDR3 covers 11 residues. In DNA, the CDR3 is TGTGCCAGCATCGGGTCCACTGAAGCTTTCTTT. It yields the protein CASIGSTEAFF.

The chain joins TRBV7-9 to TRBJ2-3; 8 bases match TRBD2. The V gene's germline CDR1 is SEHNR and CDR2 FQNEAQ (reference sequence). The V gene end was trimmed by 1 base and the J gene end by 3 bases; junction bases not matched to a gene: 3. The CDR3 runs 15 residues. The CDR3, as DNA: TGTGCCAGCAGCTTAGGAGGCGGGGGGACAGATACGCAGTATTTT. This codes for CASSLGGGGTDTQYF.

This sequence joins TRBV25-1 and TRBJ2-7, with D possibly TRBD1 on 6 matching bases. V was trimmed by 1 base and J by 4 bases, leaving 14 bases between them. CDR1 is MGHDK and CDR2 is SYGVNS in the germline V gene. The CDR3 has 15 residues. The CDR3 DNA reads as TGTGCCAGCAGTGAATTGGGTTCCAGGGGTTACGAGCAGTACTTC. Protein: CASSELGSRGYEQYF.

This chain uses TRBV15 with TRBJ2-5; D is possibly TRBD2 (5 bases). Per the germline V gene, CDR1 is LNHNV and CDR2 is YYDKDF (reference sequence). V shed 2 bases and J shed 1 base, with 14 bases lying between them. The CDR3 is made up of 16 amino acids. CDR3 sequence (DNA): TGTGCCACCAGCAGAAGCGCTAGCAGAGGCCAAGAGACCCAGTACTTC. Translated, it gives CATSRSASRGQETQYF.

This clone was picked up a small number of times. This chain uses TRBV30 with TRBJ1-6; D possibly corresponds to TRBD1 (6 bases). Per germline, CDR1 GTSNPN and CDR2 SVGIG (reference sequence). V was clipped by 0 bases and J by 7 bases, with 13 bases between them. This CDR3 is 15 amino acids long. The CDR3 nucleotides read TGTGCCTGGAGTGTACAGGAGGGGGGGAATTCACCCCTCCACTTT. It yields the protein CAWSVQEGGNSPLHF. The whole variable domain, filled in from reference TRBV30 and TRBJ1-6, reads SQTIHQWPATLVQPVGSPLSLECTVEGTSNPNLYWYRQAAGRGLQLLFYSVGIGQISSEVPQNLSASRPQDRQFILSSKKLLLSDSGFYLCAWSVQEGGNSPLHFGNGTRLTVT.

The genes are TRBV7-2 and TRBJ2-2; 7 bases are a match to TRBD2. Germline V gene sequence: CDR1 SGHTA, CDR2 FQGNSA. V lost 4 bases to trimming and J lost 3 bases; unmatched junction nucleotides: 5. The CDR3 covers 15 residues. The CDR3 region has the DNA TGTGCCAGCAGCTCGCTAGCGGTTTACACCGGGGAGCTGTTTTTT. It specifies CASSSLAVYTGELFF.

This clone was found a few times. The rearrangement joins TRBV6-5 to TRBJ2-3; 11 nucleotides match TRBD2. After removal of 0 bases from V and 9 bases from J, the junction contained 8 bases not matched to a gene. The CDR3 consists of 16 residues. CDR1 is MNHEY, CDR2 SVGAGI, per germline. The CDR3 bases are TGTGCCAGCAGTTACTCCCTACTAGCGGGAGAGCTAACGCAGTATTTT. Translated: CASSYSLLAGELTQYF.

The chain employs TRBV19 and TRBJ2-7; 11 positions match TRBD2. CDR1 is LNHDA, CDR2 SQIVND, per germline (reference sequence). The CDR3 consists of 15 residues. Losses at the gene ends were 4 bases for V and 4 bases for J; bases not matched to a gene: 6. Written as DNA, the CDR3 is TGTGCCAGTAGTAAAACTAGCGGGAGTCGGTACGAGCAGTACTTC. This sequence encodes CASSKTSGSRYEQYF.

This chain links TRBV9 with TRBJ2-1; 9 bases are shared with TRBD2. The CDR3 has 16 residues. Germline V gene lookup returns CDR1 SGDLS and CDR2 YYNGEE. The ends lost 0 bases at V and 6 bases at J; junction bases unmatched: 7. CDR3 loop: CASSVGPSGRTNEQFF. The CDR3 DNA sequence: TGTGCCAGCAGCGTAGGGCCCAGCGGGAGGACCAATGAGCAGTTCTTC.

The genes are TRBV7-3 and TRBJ2-1; 10 bases are shared with TRBD1. The CDR3 consists of 15 residues. CDR1 is SGHTA and CDR2 is FQGTGA in the germline V gene. Germline trimming cut 1 base from V and 4 bases from J; bases unmatched to any gene: 1. CDR3 nucleotide sequence: TGTGCCAGCAGCTTAAGACAGGGGGCGTACAATGAGCAGTTCTTC. Protein sequence: CASSLRQGAYNEQFF.

The CDR3 reads CASSKIQTSNEQYF. CDR3 nucleotides: TGTGCCAGCAGTAAAATCCAGACTTCGAACGAGCAGTACTTC. This chain uses TRBV6-1 with TRBJ2-7; no clear D gene. CDR3 size: 14 residues. V dropped 5 bases and J dropped 5 bases, with 16 bases sitting between them. The V gene's germline CDR1 is MNHNS and CDR2 SASEGT.

The chain recombines TRBV2 with TRBJ1-1; TRBD1 matches 8 bases. Germline loops: CDR1 SNHLY, CDR2 FYNNEI. Germline trimming cut 4 bases from V and 2 bases from J; bases unmatched to any gene: 9. This CDR3 has 16 amino acids. CDR3 DNA sequence: TGTGCCAGCAGTGCTGGGGTGGCAGGGGGCAACACTGAAGCTTTCTTT. It encodes CASSAGVAGGNTEAFF. Full variable domain (rest looked up from reference TRBV2 and TRBJ1-1): EPEVTQTPSHQVTQMGQEVILRCVPISNHLYFYWYRQILGQKVEFLVSFYNNEISEKSEIFDDQFSVERPDGSNFTLKIRSTKLEDSAMYFCASSAGVAGGNTEAFFGQGTRLTVV.